The sequence of this TCR beta chain was determined in a study of cytomegalovirus exposure and HLA in healthy donors. Primers included in the PCR were 60 Vbeta and 13 Jbeta primers. The table came from immunoSEQ multiplex PCR; TCRdb's copy has only in-frame clones and leaves some out. The sample has 150,000 to 200,000 clones; about 80% are singletons. Trimming took 0 bases from V and 8 from J, leaving 10 bases between them. There are 13 residues in the CDR3. Germline V gene sequence: CDR1 SGDLS, CDR2 YYNGEE. The TCR originated in a woman between 50 and 59 years old in good health and CMV-seronegative. Sequenced: PBMCs. The chain recombines TRBV9 with TRBJ2-3; a weak D match, TRBD2 (5 bases). For the CDR3, the DNA is TGTGCCAGCAGCGTAGGAAGTAGCGCTACGCAGTATTTT. Its protein is CASSVGSSATQYF.